This TCR beta chain was profiled in a study of Graves' ophthalmopathy and Graves' hyperthyroidism. The CDR3 sequence is 15 residues long. CDR1 is SGHTA, CDR2 FQGNSA, per germline. Between the trimmed V and J ends, which lost 2 bases and 4 bases, there was a span of 12 bases. In this cohort's terms, stable hyperthyroidism meant no ophthalmopathy by 18 months of follow-up. This clonotype was seen repeatedly, ten times or more. Amplified material comprised TCR beta CDR3 regions derived from RNA transcripts. HTBI-primed RT-PCR formed the first round, and a multiplex PCR formed the second. In TCRdb, the multiplex PCR reads were re-called with MiXCR into one record per CDR3 protein. The table has about 420,000 distinct CDR3 sequences, about 21% seen once.

V gene TRBV7-2 combines with J gene TRBJ1-5; D gene ambiguous. Material: peripheral blood. This clonotype originated in a woman aged 18-29 years with stable Graves' hyperthyroidism. In DNA, the CDR3 is TGTGCCAGCAGCTTATTAGTGTCAGGTAATCAGCCCCAGCATTTT. This codes for CASSLLVSGNQPQHF.